Listed here are 26 T cell receptor beta chains from one sample, sequenced in a study of T cells after yellow fever vaccination. TCRdb passed the 5' RACE reads through MiXCR, listing each CDR3 protein once. The sample lists 350,000 or so distinct CDR3 sequences, roughly 8.6% occurring once. The sequenced sample was PBMCs, obtained about 41 days after the first yellow fever vaccination. These receptors all stem from a man aged 18 to 30 who received the YFV17D yellow fever vaccine.

In this sample, this clonotype turned up a few times. V and J are TRBV6-2 or TRBV6-3 and TRBJ1-2, with D hard to call. This CDR3 contains 15 residues. The germline CDR1 and CDR2 sequences are MNHEY and SVGEGT. V was cut by 2 bases and J by 3 bases, with 13 bases left in between. The CDR3 sequence is CASSYPPRAHYGYTF. DNA for the CDR3: TGTGCCAGCAGTTACCCGCCCCGGGCGCACTATGGCTACACCTTC.

The chain couples TRBV6-2 or TRBV6-3 to TRBJ2-3; possibly TRBD2 for D (6 bases). The CDR3 has 14 residues. V lost 11 bases to trimming and J lost 2 bases, with 17 bases between them. CDR1 is MNHEY and CDR2 is SVGEGT in the germline V gene. CDR3 region: CAGGANLNTDTQYF. The CDR3, as DNA: TGTGCCGGAGGGGCCAATTTAAACACAGATACGCAGTATTTT.

This chain connects TRBV5-1 to TRBJ1-2; D gene uncertain. The CDR3 contains 14 residues. Germline V CDR1 and CDR2: SGHRS, YFSETQ. V lost 0 bases, J lost 7 bases, and 13 bases lay in between. CDR3 amino acids: CASSLEGQISGYTF. CDR3 DNA: TGCGCCAGCAGCTTGGAAGGGCAAATCTCTGGCTACACCTTC.

This clonotype was counted many times. This chain joins TRBV7-2 and TRBJ1-5; D remains ambiguous. CDR1 is SGHTA, CDR2 FQGNSA, per germline. Trimming shortened V by 4 bases and J by 2 bases, and 9 bases separated the two germline ends. The CDR3 is made up of 14 amino acids. The CDR3 reads CASSSRQGNQPQHF. Written as DNA, the CDR3 is TGTGCCAGCAGCTCCCGGCAAGGCAATCAGCCCCAGCATTTT.

The chain recombines TRBV6-2 or TRBV6-3 with TRBJ1-1, with D hard to call. Trimming took 0 bases from V and 5 from J, leaving 10 bases between them. CDR1 MNHEY and CDR2 SVGEGT come from the germline V gene. The CDR3 spans 14 residues. CDR3 sequence (DNA): TGTGCCAGCAGTTACTCGAATTGGGGTACTGAAGCTTTCTTT. It translates to CASSYSNWGTEAFF.

In its sample, this clonotype was seen a few times. The chain employs TRBV28 and TRBJ1-5; the D is unclear. V lost 2 bases and J lost 7, with 6 bases in between. The germline CDR1 and CDR2 sequences are MDHEN and SYDVKM. The CDR3 runs 12 residues. The CDR3 loop is CASSLIEQPQHF. CDR3 DNA sequence: TGTGCCAGCAGTTTAATTGAACAGCCCCAGCATTTT. The entire variable domain, with the rest obtained from reference TRBV28 and TRBJ1-5, is as follows: DVKVTQSSRYLVKRTGEKVFLECVQDMDHENMFWYRQDPGLGLRLIYFSYDVKMKEKGDIPEGYSVSREKKERFSLILESASTNQTSMYLCASSLIEQPQHFGDGTRLSIL.

This clonotype was counted at least ten times. The chain recombines TRBV7-8 with TRBJ1-2; 9 bases agree with TRBD1. Germline CDR1 and CDR2: SGHVS and FQNEAQ. The CDR3 length is 13 residues. Trimming cost V 5 bases and J 7 bases; bases outside gene matches: 5. The DNA for the CDR3 is TGTGCCAGCAGCCCACGGACAGGGGTTGGCTACACCTTC. Amino acids: CASSPRTGVGYTF.

This clonotype was counted a few times. This rearrangement joins TRBV5-1 to TRBJ2-2; D call uncertain. Trimming shortened V by 3 bases and J by 6 bases, and 9 bases separated the two germline ends. Germline V gives CDR1 SGHRS, CDR2 YFSETQ. This CDR3 has 13 amino acids. CDR3 sequence: CASSWRGAGELFF. DNA for the CDR3: TGCGCCAGCAGCTGGAGAGGCGCCGGGGAGCTGTTTTTT.

There are a few counts of this clonotype. V and J are TRBV5-6 and TRBJ2-3; the D gene is possibly TRBD2 (6 bases). The CDR3 totals 11 residues. V dropped 2 bases and J dropped 13 bases, with 11 bases sitting between them. CDR1 and CDR2 (germline): SGHDT, YYEEEE. The chain's CDR3 is CASSFGGTEYF. The CDR3, as DNA: TGTGCCAGCAGCTTCGGGGGTACCGAGTATTTT.

The chain recombines TRBV20-1 with TRBJ1-4, with 7 positions matching TRBD1. The CDR3 is 13 amino acids. Germline V gives CDR1 DFQATT, CDR2 SNEGSKA (reference sequence). The V gene end was trimmed by 6 bases and the J gene end by 8 bases; junction bases not matched to a gene: 9. CDR3 DNA: TGCAGTGCGCGCCGGCAGGGGGGCGAAAAACTGTTTTTT. Translating gives CSARRQGGEKLFF.

The chain combines TRBV30 with TRBJ1-1; D uncertain. There are 12 residues in the CDR3. V was trimmed by 5 bases and J by 4 bases, leaving 11 bases between them. CDR1 and CDR2 from the germline V gene are GTSNPN and SVGIG (reference sequence). CDR3 protein: CAWDYGSTEAFF. The CDR3 region has the DNA TGTGCCTGGGATTACGGTTCCACTGAAGCTTTCTTT.

The gene calls are TRBV5-5 and TRBJ2-3; no reliable D call. V was cut by 3 bases and J by 2 bases, with 10 bases left in between. Germline V gene sequence: CDR1 SGHKS, CDR2 YYEKEE (reference sequence). There are 14 residues in the CDR3. The CDR3 sequence is CASSSVLSTDTQYF. The CDR3 nucleotides are TGTGCCAGCAGCTCAGTACTTTCCACAGATACGCAGTATTTT.

The chain has TRBV5-4 and TRBJ2-5; D is perhaps TRBD2 (6 bases). The V end was cut by 6 bases, the J end by 7 bases, with 22 bases between. The length of the CDR3 is 15 residues. Germline V gene sequence: CDR1 SGHNT, CDR2 YYREEE (reference sequence). In nucleotides, the CDR3 is TGTGCCAGCACCCTGGGGGGTGGCTCAAGAGGGACCCAGTACTTC. Translation gives CASTLGGGSRGTQYF.

V is TRBV7-6 and J is TRBJ1-2; D possibly corresponds to TRBD1 (6 bases). Between the trimmed V and J ends, which lost 4 bases and 8 bases, there was a span of 17 bases. This CDR3 region has 14 residues. Looked up from germline, CDR1 is SGHVS and CDR2 is FNYEAQ. CDR3: CASSSGAWRGGYTF. The CDR3 nucleotides read TGTGCCAGCAGCTCGGGGGCGTGGAGAGGAGGCTACACCTTC. The full variable domain, in which reference TRBV7-6 and TRBJ1-2 provide the parts outside the CDR3, is GAGVSQSPRYKVTKRGQDVALRCDPISGHVSLYWYRQALGQGPEFLTYFNYEAQQDKSGLPNDRFSAERPEGSISTLTIQRTEQRDSAMYRCASSSGAWRGGYTFGSGTRLTVV.

This clonotype was counted only a few times. This chain connects TRBV5-4 to TRBJ2-7, with TRBD1 matching 9 bases. With 3 bases clipped from V and 6 bases from J, the junction kept 7 bases outside the gene matches. There are 14 residues in the CDR3. Germline lookup yields CDR1 SGHNT and CDR2 YYREEE (reference sequence). For the CDR3, the DNA is TGTGCCAGCAGCTGCCGGGACAGGGCTTGCGAGCAGTACTTC. Residues: CASSCRDRACEQYF.

There are a few counts of this clonotype. A junction end diverges from the germline sequence, so it may reflect a read error. The rearrangement joins TRBV7-8 to TRBJ1-2; D is perhaps TRBD1 (5 bases). Germline V gene lookup returns CDR1 SGHVS and CDR2 FQNEAQ. This CDR3 has 16 amino acids. The CDR3 coding sequence is TGTGCCAGCAGCCCCACCAGGGTAGCCACTAATTATGGCTACACCTTC. Its protein is CASSPTRVATNYGYTF.

This sequence joins TRBV11-2 and TRBJ2-3; 10 bases are shared with TRBD2. CDR1 and CDR2 from the germline V gene are SGHAT and FQNNGV. V lost 4 bases, J lost 2 bases, and 15 bases stayed unmatched. The CDR3 is 19 residues long. CDR3 bases: TGTGCCAGCAGCTCACACCTCCGGACTACTAGCGGGGACACAGATACGCAGTATTTT. Its translation: CASSSHLRTTSGDTDTQYF.

This chain uses TRBV28 with TRBJ1-2; D remains ambiguous. The V gene's germline CDR1 is MDHEN and CDR2 SYDVKM. The CDR3 extends over 12 amino acids. With 2 bases removed from V and 5 bases from J, the gap between germline ends came to 6 bases. CDR3 residues: CASSLVKYGYTF. The CDR3 coding sequence is TGTGCCAGCAGTTTAGTAAAATATGGCTACACCTTC.

Only a few counts were recorded for this clonotype. For the CDR3, the DNA is TGTGCCAGCAGCCCGAGGACGGGGAGCACCGGGGAGCTGTTTTTT. Protein product: CASSPRTGSTGELFF. This chain links TRBV11-3 with TRBJ2-2; perhaps TRBD2 as D (5 bases). V was cut by 5 bases and J by 4 bases, with 14 bases left in between. From germline, CDR1 is SGHNT and CDR2 YENEEA. CDR3 length equals 15 residues.

This clonotype was detected many times. The CDR3 DNA is TGTGCCAGCAGCTTATTTTCCGGGGGGCCTTCAACTTACAATGAGCAGTTCTTC. Amino acid sequence: CASSLFSGGPSTYNEQFF. The chain recombines TRBV11-1 with TRBJ2-1, with D possibly being TRBD2 (7 bases). Trimming shortened V by 2 bases and J by 4 bases, and 21 bases separated the two germline ends. The CDR3 is 18 amino acids. CDR1 and CDR2 (germline): SGHAT, FQDESV (reference sequence).

This clonotype was recorded a few times. The rearrangement uses TRBV3-1 and TRBJ2-3; 8 bases line up with TRBD2. CDR3 length: 16 amino acids. J gave up 2 bases and V 7 bases, and 11 bases lay outside the gene matches. Germline CDR1 is LGHDT and CDR2 is YNNKEL (reference sequence). The CDR3 loop is CASTATSAFYTDTQYF. CDR3 DNA sequence: TGTGCCAGCACCGCGACTAGCGCTTTTTACACAGATACGCAGTATTTT.

There are a few counts of this clonotype. This chain connects TRBV20-1 to TRBJ2-2, with D hard to call. The CDR3 has 12 residues. Looked up from germline, CDR1 is DFQATT and CDR2 is SNEGSKA (reference sequence). V was pared by 2 bases and J by 1 base, with 2 bases between. CDR3 sequence reads: CSARKNTGELFF. The CDR3 coding sequence is TGCAGTGCTAGAAAGAACACCGGGGAGCTGTTTTTT.

This clonotype occurred many times. The J gene is TRBJ2-1, the V gene TRBV7-3, with 13 bases aligning to TRBD2. This CDR3 has 15 residues. Germline CDR1 and CDR2: SGHTA and FQGTGA. J was trimmed by 8 bases and V by 5 bases; bases with no gene match: 6. The CDR3 protein is CASSLTSGGGYEQFF. The CDR3 nucleotides read TGTGCCAGCAGCCTTACTAGCGGGGGGGGCTATGAGCAGTTCTTC. Full variable domain (missing parts from reference TRBV7-3 and TRBJ2-1): GAGVSQTPSNKVTEKGKYVELRCDPISGHTALYWYRQSLGQGPEFLIYFQGTGAADDSGLPNDRFFAVRPEGSVSTLKIQRTERGDSAVYLCASSLTSGGGYEQFFGPGTRLTVL.

The genes are TRBV10-1 and TRBJ2-5, with 7 positions matching TRBD1. There are 15 residues in the CDR3. Germline CDR1 and CDR2: WNHNN and SYGVQD (reference sequence). Trimming took 3 bases from V and 5 from J; bases not matched to a gene: 9. CDR3 sequence: CASSDEQGFLETQYF. DNA of the CDR3: TGCGCCAGCAGTGACGAACAGGGGTTCCTCGAGACCCAGTACTTC.

This clonotype was recorded at least ten times. The rearrangement links TRBV4-3 to TRBJ2-1; 9 positions agree with TRBD1. CDR3 length equals 17 residues. The germline CDR1 and CDR2 sequences are LGHNA and YSLEER. The ends lost 3 bases at V and 6 bases at J; junction bases unmatched: 12. The CDR3, as DNA: TGCGCCAGCAGCCACTCCTTCCCGGGACAGGGCGTCAATGAGCAGTTCTTC. This sequence encodes CASSHSFPGQGVNEQFF.

The rearrangement joins TRBV6-2 or TRBV6-3 to TRBJ2-7; D perhaps matches TRBD1 (6 bases). V gave up 2 bases and J gave up 1 base, with 12 bases separating them. Per germline, CDR1 MNHEY and CDR2 SVGEGT. The CDR3 has 15 residues. CDR3 in amino acids: CASSYAQGNSYEQYV. CDR3 bases: TGTGCCAGCAGTTACGCGCAGGGGAATTCCTACGAGCAGTACGTC.